A single sample is the source of the 26 T cell receptor beta chains below, sequenced in a study of T cell responses to AZD1222 COVID-19 vaccine. Clones were read by immunoSEQ multiplex PCR, and TCRdb kept only the in-frame ones, dropping some. The profile covers around 260,000 clones, with 90% to 95% appearing a single time and less than 0.6% taken by the ten largest. The material sequenced was peripheral blood, taken on day 0 of AZD1222 vaccination. The receptors were gathered from an adult in good health.

The V and J genes are TRBV7-2 and TRBJ2-3; 7 bases align to TRBD2. The CDR3 is made up of 15 amino acids. Germline values: CDR1 SGHTA, CDR2 FQGNSA. The V gene end was trimmed by 0 bases and the J gene end by 5 bases; junction bases not matched to a gene: 5. The chain's CDR3 is CASSLAGGGEDTQYF. The CDR3 region has the DNA TGTGCCAGCAGCTTAGCGGGCGGGGGTGAAGATACGCAGTATTTT.

This clone came up once. The chain employs TRBV4-2 and TRBJ1-4; the match to TRBD1 covers 7 bases. V trimming: 4 bases; J trimming: 5 bases; junction bases outside the gene matches: 4. Germline values: CDR1 LGHNA, CDR2 YNFKEQ. This CDR3 spans 14 amino acids. The CDR3 protein is CASSPTGLNEKLFF. CDR3 DNA: TGTGCCAGCAGCCCGACAGGGTTGAATGAAAAACTGTTTTTT.

The chain links TRBV13 to TRBJ2-7; TRBD2 matches 7 bases. V dropped 0 bases and J dropped 7; count of bases not matched to a gene: 15. CDR1 and CDR2 (germline): PRHDT, FYEKMQ (reference sequence). The CDR3 sequence is 17 residues long. The CDR3 reads CASSLGPGEGTRGEQYF. The CDR3 DNA reads as TGTGCCAGCAGCTTAGGCCCCGGGGAGGGGACTCGGGGAGAGCAGTACTTC. Together with reference TRBV13 and TRBJ2-7, the CDR3 gives the full variable domain: AAGVIQSPRHLIKEKRETATLKCYPIPRHDTVYWYQQGPGQDPQFLISFYEKMQSDKGSIPDRFSAQQFSDYHSELNMSSLELGDSALYFCASSLGPGEGTRGEQYFGPGTRLTVT.

The chain recombines TRBV30 with TRBJ1-2; 7 positions match TRBD1. The CDR3 is 12 amino acids. J lost 12 bases, V lost 4 bases, and 11 bases had no gene match. Germline-derived CDR1 and CDR2 are GTSNPN and SVGIG (reference sequence). As DNA, the CDR3 is TGTGCCTGGACCCGGGACAGAGGAGAGGACACCTTC. This gives the protein CAWTRDRGEDTF.

The V gene is TRBV19, the J gene TRBJ1-6, with 10 bases identical to TRBD1. The CDR3 runs to 15 residues. V trimming: 6 bases; J trimming: 10 bases; junction bases outside the gene matches: 9. Germline V gene sequence: CDR1 LNHDA, CDR2 SQIVND (reference sequence). In DNA, the CDR3 is TGTGCCAGTAGCGAAAGACAGGGGGCTCGCTCACCCCTCCACTTT. As protein: CASSERQGARSPLHF.

The chain has TRBV18 and TRBJ1-4, with D unresolved. The CDR3 loop spans 15 amino acids. Germline CDR1 KGHSH, CDR2 LQKENI. V shed 0 bases and J shed 3 bases, with 8 bases lying between them. The CDR3 sequence is CASSPPEVSNEKLFF. The CDR3, as DNA: TGTGCCAGCTCACCACCCGAGGTATCTAATGAAAAACTGTTTTTT.

The chain uses TRBV12-3 or TRBV12-4 and TRBJ2-7; D is unclear. The CDR3 loop spans 12 amino acids. Trimming pared 6 bases from V and 4 bases from J, leaving 10 bases between. The CDR3 DNA reads TGTGCCAGCAGCACACAGCTGTACGAGCAGTACTTC. Translating it yields CASSTQLYEQYF.

This rearrangement joins TRBV7-2 to TRBJ1-3; D gene unclear. Germline V gene data show CDR1 as SGHTA and CDR2 as FQGNSA. The V end was cut by 1 base, the J end by 3 bases, with 10 bases between. The CDR3 contains 15 residues. In DNA, the CDR3 is TGTGCCAGCAGCTTAGTTAGAGGCCTTGGAAACACCATATATTTT. Amino acids: CASSLVRGLGNTIYF.

The rearrangement joins TRBV18 to TRBJ2-3; TRBD2 matches at 7 bases. This CDR3 comprises 16 residues. Germline V lookup: CDR1 KGHSH, CDR2 LQKENI. V lost 6 bases, J lost 2 bases, and 11 bases stayed unmatched. CDR3: CASSPSGGSATDTQYF. For the CDR3, the DNA is TGTGCCAGCTCGCCCTCCGGCGGGAGTGCCACAGATACGCAGTATTTT.

The count of this clone is one. V and J are TRBV3-1 (or the pseudogene TRBV3-2) and TRBJ2-2; weak D call: TRBD1 (7 bases). The germline V and J ends were trimmed by 4 bases and 7 bases, with 13 bases remaining between them. The CDR3 runs 14 residues. Germline V CDR1 and CDR2: LGHDT, YNNKEL (reference sequence). The CDR3 here is CASSRGTAGGELFF. The DNA for the CDR3 is TGTGCCAGCAGCCGCGGGACAGCCGGCGGGGAGCTGTTTTTT.

This rearrangement joins TRBV5-4 to TRBJ2-1; 11 bases are shared with TRBD2. Trimming took 4 bases from V and 6 from J; bases not matched to a gene: 9. The CDR3 is made up of 16 amino acids. The germline V gene encodes CDR1 SGHNT and CDR2 YYREEE (reference sequence). The CDR3 region is CASSGKLAGAGNEQFF. The CDR3 DNA is TGTGCCAGCAGCGGTAAACTAGCGGGAGCGGGCAATGAGCAGTTCTTC.

J is TRBJ1-1 and V is TRBV25-1; 7 bases match TRBD1. In germline, CDR1 is MGHDK, CDR2 SYGVNS. The V and J ends lost 1 base and 8 bases, in that order; junction bases with no gene match: 10. The CDR3 is made up of 15 amino acids. CDR3 amino acids: CASSESGGGVGEAFF. CDR3 sequence (DNA): TGTGCCAGCAGTGAATCGGGAGGGGGCGTCGGCGAAGCTTTCTTT.

V gene TRBV5-1 combines with J gene TRBJ1-1; D unclear. Trimming cost V 4 bases and J 4 bases, with 14 bases left between them. The CDR3 totals 14 residues. CDR1 is SGHRS and CDR2 is YFSETQ in the germline V gene. The CDR3 bases are TGCGCCAGCAGCCTTGGCAGGAGAGTCACTGAAGCTTTCTTT. Translation gives CASSLGRRVTEAFF.

The V call is TRBV27, the J call TRBJ1-2; TRBD1 might be the D (5 bases). V was cut by 3 bases and J by 6 bases, with 11 bases left in between. The CDR3 spans 13 residues. CDR1 MNHEY and CDR2 SMNVEV come from the germline V gene (reference sequence). The CDR3 loop is CASSFRDGDGYTF. In DNA, the CDR3 is TGTGCCAGCAGTTTCAGGGACGGAGATGGCTACACCTTC.

V gene TRBV19 combines with J gene TRBJ1-5, with D possibly TRBD1 on 5 matching bases. V shed 4 bases and J shed 0 bases, with 10 bases lying between them. This CDR3 region has 15 residues. The germline CDR1 and CDR2 sequences are LNHDA and SQIVND (reference sequence). CDR3 coding DNA: TGTGCCAGTAGTAAAGACAGATATAGCAATCAGCCCCAGCATTTT. This translates into CASSKDRYSNQPQHF.

The chain employs TRBV7-9 and TRBJ2-7; D is possibly TRBD2 (5 bases). This CDR3 region has 13 residues. The V end was cut by 4 bases, the J end by 2 bases, with 9 bases between. Germline CDR1 reads SEHNR; CDR2 reads FQNEAQ (reference sequence). CDR3 DNA sequence: TGTGCCAGCAGCTCACGGGAACCCTACGAGCAGTACTTC. Translation gives CASSSREPYEQYF.

This sequence joins TRBV5-1 and TRBJ2-1; D ambiguous. Germline CDR1 is SGHRS and CDR2 is YFSETQ. V shed 0 bases and J shed 7 bases, with 11 bases lying between them. The CDR3 is made up of 14 amino acids. CDR3 sequence reads: CASSLESGHNEQFF. The CDR3 DNA sequence: TGCGCCAGCAGCTTGGAGAGTGGGCATAATGAGCAGTTCTTC.

The chain uses TRBV28 and TRBJ2-2; D ambiguous. Between the trimmed V and J ends, which lost 6 bases and 5 bases, there was a span of 13 bases. This CDR3 comprises 14 residues. Germline V gene data show CDR1 as MDHEN and CDR2 as SYDVKM. CDR3 sequence reads: CASRGNPTTGELFF. CDR3 nucleotides: TGTGCCAGCAGAGGCAACCCAACAACCGGGGAGCTGTTTTTT.

This clone has a single count. The chain has TRBV27 and TRBJ1-5; unclear D gene. V was clipped by 3 bases and J by 2 bases, with 17 bases between them. Germline V gives CDR1 MNHEY, CDR2 SMNVEV (reference sequence). The CDR3 contains 17 residues. The CDR3 DNA follows: TGTGCCAGCAGTTTTTTAGGTCCCTCCCCTGGCAATCAGCCCCAGCATTTT. Translating it yields CASSFLGPSPGNQPQHF.

The chain has TRBV28 and TRBJ1-4, with a weak D call TRBD1 (5 bases). V lost 4 bases and J 8 bases, leaving 17 bases between the germline ends. This CDR3 has 15 residues. Germline-derived CDR1 and CDR2 are MDHEN and SYDVKM. The CDR3 region is CASSSTGTSREKLFF. The CDR3 DNA reads as TGTGCCAGCAGTTCCACCGGGACCTCGAGGGAAAAACTGTTTTTT.

This sequence joins TRBV18 and TRBJ1-6, with D perhaps TRBD1 (6 bases). Trimming shortened V by 3 bases and J by 5 bases, and 8 bases separated the two germline ends. This CDR3 comprises 14 residues. Per the germline V gene, CDR1 is KGHSH and CDR2 is LQKENI. CDR3 in DNA: TGTGCCAGCTCACCTCAGGGGAATAATTCACCCCTCCACTTT. Translated: CASSPQGNNSPLHF.

The CDR3 nucleotides read TGTGCCAGCAGCCAGGGGATATGGACTGAAGCTTTCTTT. Its translation: CASSQGIWTEAFF. The chain recombines TRBV12-3 or TRBV12-4 with TRBJ1-1; D possibly corresponds to TRBD1 (6 bases). V was shortened by 6 bases and J by 5 bases, with 13 bases between the two germline ends. CDR3 size: 13 residues.

The genes are TRBV18 and TRBJ2-7; the D is unclear. Germline V lookup: CDR1 KGHSH, CDR2 LQKENI. The CDR3 is made up of 13 amino acids. V was trimmed by 2 bases and J by 0 bases, leaving 5 bases between them. The CDR3 reads CASSPNLSYEQYF. CDR3 nucleotides: TGTGCCAGCTCACCAAACCTCTCCTACGAGCAGTACTTC.

The chain joins TRBV18 to TRBJ2-7; the match to TRBD1 covers 7 bases. The CDR3 spans 15 residues. Per germline, CDR1 KGHSH and CDR2 LQKENI. V trimming: 3 bases; J trimming: 3 bases; junction bases outside the gene matches: 8. CDR3 residues: CASSPTAGGDYEQYF. CDR3 nucleotides: TGTGCCAGCTCACCGACCGCAGGGGGTGACTACGAGCAGTACTTC.

The chain is built from TRBV7-9 and TRBJ2-5, with D tentatively TRBD1 (5 bases). Trimming took 0 bases from V and 2 from J, leaving 10 bases between them. CDR3 length: 15 residues. The germline gives CDR1 SEHNR, CDR2 FQNEAQ (reference sequence). CDR3: CASSLAGQGQETQYF. Written as DNA, the CDR3 is TGTGCCAGCAGCTTAGCGGGGCAAGGTCAAGAGACCCAGTACTTC.

The rearrangement uses TRBV28 and TRBJ1-2, with TRBD1 as a possible D gene (5 bases). The CDR3 has 15 residues. V was clipped by 2 bases and J by 7 bases, with 17 bases between them. CDR1 is MDHEN, CDR2 SYDVKM, per germline. CDR3 sequence: CASSLIRGREVGYTF. In DNA form, the CDR3 reads TGTGCCAGCAGTTTAATTCGGGGCAGGGAAGTTGGCTACACCTTC.